The sequence of this T cell receptor (beta chain) was determined in a study of cytomegalovirus exposure and HLA in healthy donors. Vbeta (60) and Jbeta (13) primers were used in the PCR. Clones were sequenced by immunoSEQ multiplex PCR, and TCRdb holds only the in-frame ones, with some missing. The top ten hold about 1% of the sample, which has approximately 190,000 clones, roughly 87% seen once. CDR3 length: 13 residues. V dropped 4 bases and J dropped 7 bases, with 10 bases sitting between them. CDR1 is LGHNA, CDR2 YNFKEQ, per germline. The sample comprised PBMCs. This TCR was sampled from a boy aged 2-15 years in good health and CMV-seronegative. The rearrangement joins TRBV4-2 to TRBJ2-2, with a possible D match to TRBD1 (6 bases). CDR3: CASSPQGSGELFF. The CDR3 coding sequence is TGTGCCAGCAGCCCACAGGGCAGCGGGGAGCTGTTTTTT.